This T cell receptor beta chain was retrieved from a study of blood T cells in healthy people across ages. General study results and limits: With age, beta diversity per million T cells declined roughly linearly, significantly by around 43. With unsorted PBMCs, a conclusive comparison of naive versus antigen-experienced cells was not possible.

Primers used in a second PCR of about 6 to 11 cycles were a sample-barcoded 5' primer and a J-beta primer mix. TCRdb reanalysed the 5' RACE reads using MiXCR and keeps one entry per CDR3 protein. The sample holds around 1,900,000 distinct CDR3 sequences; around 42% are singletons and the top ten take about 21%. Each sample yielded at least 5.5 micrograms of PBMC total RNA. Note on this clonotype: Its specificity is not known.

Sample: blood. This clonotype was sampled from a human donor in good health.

This chain's CDR3 is CASHKEGSGSEGYTF. The DNA of the CDR3 is TGTGCCAGCCATAAAGAGGGTTCAGGGTCAGAGGGCTACACCTTC. This chain uses TRBV27 with TRBJ1-2; TRBD1 might be the D (5 bases). Germline CDR1 MNHEY, CDR2 SMNVEV (reference sequence). V was pared by 8 bases and J by 8 bases, with 24 bases between. This CDR3 is built from 15 residues.